The entry below describes one T cell receptor (beta chain). Its target is unknown. Some clones are missing from TCRdb's copy, which holds only in-frame ones; the method was immunoSEQ multiplex PCR. The sample holds 740,000 or so clones, roughly 72% seen once. This sample is part of a study of shared clonotypes between healthy human individuals. Per the germline V gene, CDR1 is SGDLS and CDR2 is YYNGEE. The CDR3 totals 15 residues. V was clipped by 0 bases and J by 5 bases, with 12 bases between them. Donors comprised healthy HIV-negative adults lacking recent acute infections or vaccinations. Findings and limits, study-wide: Estimated richness was generally greater in naive than memory subsets.

Sequencing was performed on memory CD4+ T cells sorted from blood. Subset noted: CD45RA-negative fraction. The rearrangement joins TRBV9 to TRBJ2-1; D might be TRBD2 (5 bases). This sequence was found in a woman aged 25 to 39 in good health. CDR3 sequence reads: CASSVAGGFDNEQFF. The CDR3 region has the DNA TGTGCCAGCAGCGTAGCAGGAGGATTCGACAATGAGCAGTTCTTC.